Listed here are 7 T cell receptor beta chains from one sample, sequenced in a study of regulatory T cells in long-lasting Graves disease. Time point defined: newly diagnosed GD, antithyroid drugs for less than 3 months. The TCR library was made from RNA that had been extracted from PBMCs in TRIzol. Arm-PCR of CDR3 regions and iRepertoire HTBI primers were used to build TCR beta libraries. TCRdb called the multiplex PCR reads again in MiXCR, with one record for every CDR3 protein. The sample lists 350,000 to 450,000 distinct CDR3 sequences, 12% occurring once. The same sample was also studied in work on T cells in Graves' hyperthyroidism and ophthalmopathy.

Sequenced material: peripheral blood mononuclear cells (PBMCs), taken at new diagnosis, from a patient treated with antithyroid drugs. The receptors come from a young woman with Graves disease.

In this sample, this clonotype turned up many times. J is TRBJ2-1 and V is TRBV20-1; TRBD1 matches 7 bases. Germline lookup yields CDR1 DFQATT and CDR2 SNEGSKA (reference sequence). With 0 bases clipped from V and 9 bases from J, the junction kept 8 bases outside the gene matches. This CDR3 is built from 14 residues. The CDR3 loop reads CSARDHRGGSEQFF. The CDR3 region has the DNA TGCAGTGCTAGAGATCATAGAGGGGGCAGTGAGCAGTTCTTC.

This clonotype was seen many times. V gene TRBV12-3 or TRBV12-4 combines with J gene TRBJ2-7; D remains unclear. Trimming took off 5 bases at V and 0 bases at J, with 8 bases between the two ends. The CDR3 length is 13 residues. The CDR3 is CASSHHLSYEQYV. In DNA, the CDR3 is TGTGCCAGCAGTCACCACCTCTCCTACGAGCAGTACGTC.

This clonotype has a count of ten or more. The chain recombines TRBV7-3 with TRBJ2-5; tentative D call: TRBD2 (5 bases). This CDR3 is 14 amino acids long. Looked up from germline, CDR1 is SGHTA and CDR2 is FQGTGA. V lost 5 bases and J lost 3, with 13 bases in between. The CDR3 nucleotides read TGTGCCAGCAGCCCACGGGGAAGCGAAGAGACCCAGTACTTC. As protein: CASSPRGSEETQYF.

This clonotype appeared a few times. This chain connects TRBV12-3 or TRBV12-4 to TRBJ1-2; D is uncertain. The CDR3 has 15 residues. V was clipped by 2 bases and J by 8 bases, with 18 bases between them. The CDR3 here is CASSLRVLPGAGYTF. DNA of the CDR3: TGTGCCAGCAGTTTAAGGGTCCTCCCGGGTGCGGGCTACACCTTC.

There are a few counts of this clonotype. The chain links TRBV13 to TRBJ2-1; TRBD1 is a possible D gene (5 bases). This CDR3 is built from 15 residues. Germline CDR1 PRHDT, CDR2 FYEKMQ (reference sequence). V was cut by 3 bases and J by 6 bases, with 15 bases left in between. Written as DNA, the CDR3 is TGTGCCAGCAGCTTGCGTTGGACACCTAGCAATGAGCAGTTCTTC. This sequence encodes CASSLRWTPSNEQFF.

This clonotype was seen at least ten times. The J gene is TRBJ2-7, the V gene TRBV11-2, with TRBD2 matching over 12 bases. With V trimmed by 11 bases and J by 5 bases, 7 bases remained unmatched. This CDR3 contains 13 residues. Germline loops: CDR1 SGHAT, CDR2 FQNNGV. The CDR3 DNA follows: TGTGCCGACCGACTAGCGGGAGAAAACGAGCAGTACTTC. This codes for CADRLAGENEQYF. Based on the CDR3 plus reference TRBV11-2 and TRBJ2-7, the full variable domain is EAGVAQSPRYKIIEKRQSVAFWCNPISGHATLYWYQQILGQGPKLLIQFQNNGVVDDSQLPKDRFSAERLKGVDSTLKIQPAKLEDSAVYLCADRLAGENEQYFGPGTRLTVT.

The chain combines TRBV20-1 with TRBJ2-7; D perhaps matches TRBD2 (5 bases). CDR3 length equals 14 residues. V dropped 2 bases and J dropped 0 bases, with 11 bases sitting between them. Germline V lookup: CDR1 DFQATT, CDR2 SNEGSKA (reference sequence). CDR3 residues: CSARREKLSYEQYF. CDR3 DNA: TGCAGTGCTAGAAGGGAGAAACTCTCCTACGAGCAGTACTTC.